The 27 T cell receptor beta chains below come from one sample, sequenced in a study of T cells in Graves' hyperthyroidism and ophthalmopathy. It was RNA transcripts that yielded the amplified TCR beta CDR3 regions. With the HTBI primer set, the TCR CDR3 went through a first round of RT-PCR. A single record per CDR3 protein comes from TCRdb applying MiXCR to the multiplex PCR reads. The data hold 530,000 or so distinct CDR3 sequences, with around 24% observed a single time. Sequencing used blood. The receptors stem from a woman younger than 45 with Graves' ophthalmopathy.

This clonotype was recorded many times. The chain carries TRBV20-1 and TRBJ1-2; D unresolved. The CDR3 runs 12 residues. The V end lost 5 bases, the J end lost 8 bases, and 15 bases lay between the germline ends. Germline CDR1 reads DFQATT; CDR2 reads SNEGSKA (reference sequence). The CDR3 sequence: CSAPNPTRGYTF. The CDR3, as DNA: TGCAGTGCTCCGAACCCAACACGGGGCTACACCTTC.

Ten or more counts support this clonotype. The chain uses TRBV10-3 and TRBJ1-2; D perhaps matches TRBD1 (6 bases). Trimming removed 4 bases at V and 5 bases at J, with 23 bases between. This CDR3 contains 17 residues. The germline V gene encodes CDR1 ENHRY and CDR2 SYGVKD. Here the CDR3 reads CAISVSRGDPRQYGYTF. The DNA for the CDR3 is TGTGCCATCAGTGTATCCAGGGGCGACCCCCGGCAATATGGCTACACCTTC.

In its sample, this clonotype was seen many times. The chain links TRBV2 to TRBJ1-1, with D perhaps TRBD1 (5 bases). CDR1 is SNHLY, CDR2 FYNNEI, per germline. The CDR3 length is 13 residues. V shed 6 bases and J shed 2 bases, with 10 bases lying between them. Written as DNA, the CDR3 is TGTGCCAGCAGCGGAGGGACCAACACTGAAGCTTTCTTT. Translating gives CASSGGTNTEAFF.

This clonotype was counted at least ten times. The gene calls are TRBV6-4 and TRBJ2-7, with 8 bases identical to TRBD2. With 5 bases clipped from V and 0 bases from J, the junction kept 12 bases outside the gene matches. Germline lookup yields CDR1 MRHNA and CDR2 SNTAGT. The CDR3 is 17 amino acids. CDR3 DNA sequence: TGTGCCAGCAGTCCCCTCGGTGGCGGGGGGCCCTCCTACGAGCAGTACTTC. It codes for CASSPLGGGGPSYEQYF.

This clonotype was picked up many times. This rearrangement joins TRBV6-5 to TRBJ2-6; D remains unclear. Per the germline V gene, CDR1 is MNHEY and CDR2 is SVGAGI. The CDR3 has 15 amino acids. V was trimmed by 2 bases and J by 0 bases, leaving 5 bases between them. The CDR3 loop is CASSYRSSGANVLTF. The CDR3 region has the DNA TGTGCCAGCAGTTACAGGAGCTCTGGGGCCAACGTCCTGACTTTC.

Many counts were recorded for this clonotype. V gene TRBV7-2 combines with J gene TRBJ2-2, with D unresolved. Germline-derived CDR1 and CDR2 are SGHTA and FQGNSA. Deletions cut 5 bases from V and 4 bases from J, with 14 bases between. The CDR3 extends over 15 amino acids. DNA for the CDR3: TGTGCCAGCAGCGCAAAAGTCTCGGGCACCGGGGAGCTGTTTTTT. This translates into CASSAKVSGTGELFF.

The chain has TRBV6-5 and TRBJ1-1; D remains ambiguous. Germline V gene lookup returns CDR1 MNHEY and CDR2 SVGAGI. The length of the CDR3 is 15 residues. V was clipped by 2 bases and J by 0 bases, with 10 bases between them. As DNA, the CDR3 is TGTGCCAGCAGTTACGATCGGCAGATGAACACTGAAGCTTTCTTT. Translated: CASSYDRQMNTEAFF.

This clonotype was observed many times. The chain joins TRBV3-1 to TRBJ1-2, with 10 bases fitting TRBD1. The junction had 2 bases not matched to a gene; V was cut back by 4 bases and J by 6 bases. This CDR3 spans 13 amino acids. CDR1 is LGHDT, CDR2 YNNKEL, per germline (reference sequence). In nucleotides, the CDR3 is TGTGCCAGCAGCCGGGGGACAGGGGATGGCTACACCTTC. This codes for CASSRGTGDGYTF. Drawing the rest from reference TRBV3-1 and TRBJ1-2, the complete variable domain is DTAVSQTPKYLVTQMGNDKSIKCEQNLGHDTMYWYKQDSKKFLKIMFSYNNKELIINETVPNRFSPKSPDKAHLNLHINSLELGDSAVYFCASSRGTGDGYTFGSGTRLTVV.

The table lists this clonotype with many counts. The chain has TRBV6-1 and TRBJ2-7; 11 bases agree with TRBD1. The CDR3 is made up of 15 amino acids. Germline loops: CDR1 MNHNS, CDR2 SASEGT. J was trimmed by 5 bases and V by 5 bases; bases with no gene match: 8. The CDR3 here is CASSKPGTGGDEQYF. CDR3 in DNA: TGTGCCAGCAGTAAGCCTGGGACAGGGGGGGACGAGCAGTACTTC.

The chain joins TRBV11-2 to TRBJ2-7, with TRBD1 as a possible D gene (6 bases). Trimming pared 8 bases from V and 4 bases from J, leaving 21 bases between. This CDR3 comprises 15 residues. Germline V CDR1 and CDR2: SGHAT, FQNNGV. In nucleotides, the CDR3 is TGTGCCAGCTCCAAGGGGGTTGCAACAGTATACGAGCAGTACTTC. Encoded protein: CASSKGVATVYEQYF.

The chain employs TRBV12-3 or TRBV12-4 and TRBJ1-1; D gene unclear. V was clipped by 6 bases and J by 11 bases, with 22 bases between them. This CDR3 is built from 14 residues. The DNA of the CDR3 is TGTGCCAGCAGCCCAGTGGTGAGAAGCCCGCACGCTTTCTTT. Amino acids: CASSPVVRSPHAFF.

This chain joins TRBV25-1 and TRBJ1-1; TRBD1 is a possible D gene (5 bases). This CDR3 is built from 16 residues. V lost 4 bases and J 6 bases, leaving 21 bases between the germline ends. The germline CDR1 and CDR2 sequences are MGHDK and SYGVNS. In DNA, the CDR3 is TGTGCCAGCAGTGCGCTGGGAAGGGGAGAGGGCGCTGAAGCTTTCTTT. Translated, it gives CASSALGRGEGAEAFF.

On this clonotype: A much more abundant neighbour one base away suggests this may be a read error. This chain joins TRBV5-1 and TRBJ1-5; D is possibly TRBD1 (5 bases). The V and J ends lost 4 bases and 2 bases respectively, with 16 bases between them. The CDR3 runs 16 residues. Per germline, CDR1 SGHRS and CDR2 YFSETQ. In nucleotides, the CDR3 is TGCGCCAGCAGCAGGGGAGCAGGTTTTGGCAATCAGCCCCAGCATTTT. Its protein product is CASSRGAGFGNQPQHF.

This chain joins TRBV6-1 and TRBJ1-1; tentative D call: TRBD1 (5 bases). The CDR3 has 16 residues. The germline V gene has CDR1 MNHNS and CDR2 SASEGT. V was cut by 6 bases and J by 3 bases, with 20 bases left in between. The CDR3 sequence: CASRPGRGSRDTEAFF. CDR3 in DNA: TGTGCCAGCAGGCCCGGACGGGGCTCGAGGGACACTGAAGCTTTCTTT.

This clonotype was seen ten or more times. The chain couples TRBV10-3 to TRBJ1-5; D gene ambiguous. Germline CDR1 and CDR2: ENHRY and SYGVKD. The CDR3 is 13 residues long. The V and J ends lost 3 bases and 5 bases respectively, with 8 bases between them. DNA of the CDR3: TGTGCCATCAGTGACCAGGTATATCAGCCCCAGCATTTT. Amino acids: CAISDQVYQPQHF.

The rearrangement links TRBV2 to TRBJ1-5; weak D call: TRBD1 (5 bases). The CDR3 is made up of 15 amino acids. Germline loops: CDR1 SNHLY, CDR2 FYNNEI. Between the trimmed V and J ends, which lost 1 base and 3 bases, there was a span of 10 bases. The chain's CDR3 is CASSEVRGVNQPQHF. The CDR3, as DNA: TGTGCCAGCAGTGAAGTCCGGGGCGTCAATCAGCCCCAGCATTTT. The variable domain in full, completed from reference TRBV2 and TRBJ1-5, reads EPEVTQTPSHQVTQMGQEVILRCVPISNHLYFYWYRQILGQKVEFLVSFYNNEISEKSEIFDDQFSVERPDGSNFTLKIRSTKLEDSAMYFCASSEVRGVNQPQHFGDGTRLSIL.

This clonotype was observed at least ten times. The chain is built from TRBV28 and TRBJ1-2; D unclear. The germline CDR1 and CDR2 sequences are MDHEN and SYDVKM. CDR3 size: 13 residues. V was trimmed by 6 bases and J by 2 bases, leaving 10 bases between them. CDR3 coding DNA: TGTGCCAGCAGCCACTTACGGAACTATGGCTACACCTTC. Its protein is CASSHLRNYGYTF.

This clonotype was detected many times. The V call is TRBV7-9, the J call TRBJ2-7; TRBD2 might be the D (6 bases). V was clipped by 5 bases and J by 0 bases, with 14 bases between them. This CDR3 contains 15 residues. CDR1 and CDR2 (germline): SEHNR, FQNEAQ (reference sequence). CDR3 sequence (DNA): TGTGCCAGCAGCCGGTCGGGACTTAGCTCCTACGAGCAGTACTTC. Its translation: CASSRSGLSSYEQYF.

The V gene is TRBV24-1, the J gene TRBJ2-5; D is uncertain. The CDR3 loop spans 14 amino acids. CDR1 is KGHDR and CDR2 is SFDVKD in the germline V gene. V lost 4 bases and J 4 bases, leaving 12 bases between the germline ends. The CDR3 here is CATSDPSRGETQYF. CDR3 DNA sequence: TGTGCCACCAGTGACCCCTCCCGCGGAGAGACCCAGTACTTC.

There are many counts of this clonotype. The CDR3 spells CASSLEGNEQFF. The CDR3 region has the DNA TGTGCCAGCAGCTTAGAGGGCAATGAGCAGTTCTTC. The chain carries TRBV13 and TRBJ2-1; D gene uncertain. The CDR3 totals 12 residues. V lost 1 base to trimming and J lost 6 bases, with 4 bases between them. Germline assignment: CDR1 PRHDT and CDR2 FYEKMQ (reference sequence).

J is TRBJ2-5 and V is TRBV20-1, with D possibly matching TRBD1 (6 bases). CDR1 is DFQATT and CDR2 is SNEGSKA in the germline V gene (reference sequence). This CDR3 is built from 12 residues. Trimming took 0 bases from V and 5 from J, leaving 7 bases between them. DNA for the CDR3: TGCAGTGCTAGAGACCAGGGGGAGACCCAGTACTTC. Its translation is CSARDQGETQYF.

This chain connects TRBV20-1 to TRBJ2-4; 8 bases match TRBD1. Germline V lookup: CDR1 DFQATT, CDR2 SNEGSKA (reference sequence). The CDR3 loop spans 14 amino acids. Unmatched junction bases numbered 10, after V lost 5 bases and J lost 7 bases. The CDR3, as DNA: TGCAGTGCTGGACCAGGGGGCGCGTTGAACATTCAGTACTTC. Translation: CSAGPGGALNIQYF.

The chain uses TRBV5-1 and TRBJ1-1; no definite D call. CDR1 is SGHRS, CDR2 YFSETQ, per germline. There are 15 residues in the CDR3. The V end was cut by 0 bases, the J end by 0 bases, with 9 bases between. The CDR3 here is CASSLELLLNTEAFF. The CDR3 nucleotides read TGCGCCAGCAGCTTGGAGCTGTTATTGAACACTGAAGCTTTCTTT.

The chain uses TRBV5-1 and TRBJ2-2; D gene uncertain. The germline V gene encodes CDR1 SGHRS and CDR2 YFSETQ. This CDR3 region has 17 residues. Trimming took 6 bases from V and 5 from J, leaving 23 bases between them. The CDR3 DNA sequence: TGCGCCAGCAACCCATTCCGTAGGGAACACAAAACCGGGGAGCTGTTTTTT. Its translation is CASNPFRREHKTGELFF.

In its sample, this clonotype was seen many times. The chain has TRBV20-1 and TRBJ2-5; 11 bases fit TRBD1. The CDR3 has 14 residues. V shed 6 bases and J 5 bases; nucleotides not matched to a gene: 8. The germline V gene has CDR1 DFQATT and CDR2 SNEGSKA (reference sequence). CDR3 in amino acids: CSAIRTGGDETQYF. In nucleotides, the CDR3 is TGCAGTGCAATTCGGACAGGGGGCGATGAGACCCAGTACTTC.

In this sample, this clonotype turned up many times. The rearrangement uses TRBV12-3 or TRBV12-4 and TRBJ2-2, with TRBD2 matching over 15 bases. This CDR3 spans 17 amino acids. The junction had 4 bases not matched to a gene; V was cut back by 7 bases and J by 1 base. CDR3 protein: CASTKGLAGGNTGELFF. The DNA for the CDR3 is TGTGCCAGCACTAAGGGACTAGCGGGGGGGAACACCGGGGAGCTGTTTTTT.

This clonotype was recorded at least ten times. The gene calls are TRBV12-3 or TRBV12-4 and TRBJ1-5, with 9 bases aligning to TRBD1. After removal of 6 bases from V and 5 bases from J, the junction contained 8 bases not matched to a gene. The CDR3 covers 15 residues. The CDR3 here is CASRPGTGSYQPQHF. CDR3 nucleotides: TGTGCCAGCAGACCCGGGACAGGGTCTTATCAGCCCCAGCATTTT.